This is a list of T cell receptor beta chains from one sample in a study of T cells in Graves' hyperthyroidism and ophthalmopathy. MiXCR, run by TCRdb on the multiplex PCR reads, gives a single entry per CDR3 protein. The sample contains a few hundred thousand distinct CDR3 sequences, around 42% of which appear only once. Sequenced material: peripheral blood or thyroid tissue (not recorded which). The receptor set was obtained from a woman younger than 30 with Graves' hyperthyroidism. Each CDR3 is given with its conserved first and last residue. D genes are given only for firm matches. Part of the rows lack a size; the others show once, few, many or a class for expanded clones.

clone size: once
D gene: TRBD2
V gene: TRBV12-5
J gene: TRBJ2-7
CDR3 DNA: TGTGCTAGTGGTTTGCGGCTAGCGGGTTCCTACGAGCAGTACTTC
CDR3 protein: CASGLRLAGSYEQYF

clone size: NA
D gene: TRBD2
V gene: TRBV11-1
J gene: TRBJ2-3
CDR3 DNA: TGTGCCAGCAGCCGTCACGGGGGGGTTGACACAGATACGCAGTATTTT
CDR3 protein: CASSRHGGVDTDTQYF

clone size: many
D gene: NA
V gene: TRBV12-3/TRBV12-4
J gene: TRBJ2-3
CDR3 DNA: TGTGCCAGCAGCTTAGGGGGGGCAGATACGCAGTATTTT
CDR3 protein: CASSLGGADTQYF

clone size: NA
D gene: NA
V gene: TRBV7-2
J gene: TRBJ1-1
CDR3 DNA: TGTGCCAGCAGCTTAAGTGGAGGGTTCGAAGCTTTCTTT
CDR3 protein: CASSLSGGFEAFF

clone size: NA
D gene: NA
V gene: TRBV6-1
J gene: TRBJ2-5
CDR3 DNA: TGTGCCGGCAGAATTCCGGGACGGTTTTCCACCCAGTACTTC
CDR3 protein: CAGRIPGRFSTQYF

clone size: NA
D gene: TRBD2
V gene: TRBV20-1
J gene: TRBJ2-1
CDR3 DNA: TGCAGTGCTAGAGAACTAGCGGGAGGCTACAATGAGCAGTTCTTC
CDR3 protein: CSARELAGGYNEQFF

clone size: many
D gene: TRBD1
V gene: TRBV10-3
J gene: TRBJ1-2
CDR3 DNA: TGTGCCATCAGTGACCTTGGACAGGGGAGCTATGGCTACACCTTC
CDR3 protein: CAISDLGQGSYGYTF

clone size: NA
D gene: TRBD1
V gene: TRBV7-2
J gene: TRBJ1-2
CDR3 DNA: TGTGCCAGCAGCTTAGAGGGACAGGCGGTCTATGGCTACACCTTC
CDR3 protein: CASSLEGQAVYGYTF

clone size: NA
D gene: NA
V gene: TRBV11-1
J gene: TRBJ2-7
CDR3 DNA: TGTGCCAGCTCTGCAGGGAGCCACGAGCAGTACTTC
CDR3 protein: CASSAGSHEQYF

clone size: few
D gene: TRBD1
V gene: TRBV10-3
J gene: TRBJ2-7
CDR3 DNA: TGTGCCATCGCCCACGACAGGGAACGAAACCTAGGGCAGGATCTCTACGAGCAGTACTTC
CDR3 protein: CAIAHDRERNLGQDLYEQYF

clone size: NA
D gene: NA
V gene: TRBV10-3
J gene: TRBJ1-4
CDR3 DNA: TGTGCCATCAGTGAGGGAACTAATGAAAAACTGTTTTTT
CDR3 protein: CAISEGTNEKLFF

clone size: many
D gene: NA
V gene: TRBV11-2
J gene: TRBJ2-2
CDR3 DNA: TGTGCCAGCAGCCCGGGACCCTCGAACACCGGGGAGCTGTTTTTT
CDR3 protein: CASSPGPSNTGELFF

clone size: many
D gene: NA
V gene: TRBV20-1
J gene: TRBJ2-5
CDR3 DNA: TGCAGTGCTAGGAGGGGGTGGACAGAGACCCAGTACTTC
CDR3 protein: CSARRGWTETQYF